The 25 T cell receptor beta chains reported below all come from one sample, sequenced in a study of blood T cell repertoires in COVID-19. Libraries were prepared by immunoSEQ multiplex PCR; TCRdb keeps only in-frame clonotypes and omits some of them. The table includes about 240,000 clones, roughly 81% detected once. The sample consisted of peripheral blood. Receptors were obtained from a woman aged 80 or older with COVID-19, enrolled during active disease.

This sequence joins TRBV9 and TRBJ2-2, with no clear D. CDR3 size: 15 residues. The germline V gene encodes CDR1 SGDLS and CDR2 YYNGEE. V was trimmed by 3 bases and J by 4 bases, leaving 13 bases between them. The CDR3 region has the DNA TGTGCCAGCAGCGATCTAAGAGTCGGCACCGGGGAGCTGTTTTTT. The encoded protein is CASSDLRVGTGELFF.

The chain has TRBV5-3 and TRBJ1-2; D is undetermined. TRBV5-3 is noted as an ORF with a role that remains uncertain. This CDR3 spans 13 amino acids. The germline V and J ends were trimmed by 0 bases and 2 bases, with 5 bases remaining between them. The CDR3 sequence is CARSLGQNYGYTF. The CDR3 DNA is TGTGCCAGAAGCTTGGGACAAAACTATGGCTACACCTTC.

The chain couples TRBV4-2 to TRBJ2-3; 7 positions match TRBD2. Germline loops: CDR1 LGHNA, CDR2 YNFKEQ. V lost 4 bases and J lost 3; bases outside the gene matches: 10. This CDR3 has 16 amino acids. DNA of the CDR3: TGTGCCAGCAGCCGGCCCGGGACTACGGAGACAGATACGCAGTATTTT. This gives the protein CASSRPGTTETDTQYF.

CDR3 protein: CASSLGGRVLGEQYF. Here the CDR3 DNA reads TGTGCCAGCAGCTTAGGCGGGAGGGTTCTGGGGGAGCAGTACTTC. The chain recombines TRBV7-2 with TRBJ2-7, with 9 bases aligning to TRBD2. Germline V gene data show CDR1 as SGHTA and CDR2 as FQGNSA. Unmatched junction bases numbered 8, after V lost 1 base and J lost 7 bases. This CDR3 region has 15 residues.

This clone was seen once. The chain recombines TRBV2 with TRBJ1-1; the D gene is possibly TRBD1 (6 bases). The CDR3 consists of 12 residues. Germline V gene lookup returns CDR1 SNHLY and CDR2 FYNNEI. Trimming took 4 bases from V and 8 from J, leaving 11 bases between them. The CDR3, as DNA: TGTGCCAGCAGTGTGGGGGCTAGAGAAGCTTTCTTT. Its protein product is CASSVGAREAFF.

The gene calls are TRBV2 and TRBJ1-6, with D possibly matching TRBD1 (5 bases). The CDR3 length is 12 residues. The V end was cut by 6 bases, the J end by 9 bases, with 9 bases between. In germline, CDR1 is SNHLY, CDR2 FYNNEI. The CDR3 is CASRNQGSPLHF. In DNA form, the CDR3 reads TGTGCCAGCAGGAACCAGGGTTCACCCCTCCACTTT.

This chain joins TRBV7-6 and TRBJ1-1; no reliable D call. CDR1 and CDR2 (germline): SGHVS, FNYEAQ. V was trimmed by 2 bases and J by 0 bases, leaving 7 bases between them. The CDR3 totals 14 residues. The CDR3 spells CASSLSGMNTEAFF. The CDR3 bases are TGTGCCAGCAGCTTATCCGGGATGAACACTGAAGCTTTCTTT.

V usage is TRBV13 and J usage is TRBJ1-1; unclear D gene. There are 14 residues in the CDR3. V was trimmed by 3 bases and J by 2 bases, leaving 10 bases between them. Germline-derived CDR1 and CDR2 are PRHDT and FYEKMQ (reference sequence). CDR3 sequence reads: CASSLMGPNTEAFF. The CDR3 region has the DNA TGTGCCAGCAGCTTGATGGGCCCTAACACTGAAGCTTTCTTT.

The rearrangement joins TRBV19 to TRBJ2-3, with D possibly TRBD2 on 6 matching bases. The CDR3 length is 13 residues. Trimming shortened V by 4 bases and J by 4 bases, and 9 bases separated the two germline ends. CDR1 LNHDA and CDR2 SQIVND come from the germline V gene (reference sequence). The CDR3 loop is CASSSGAADTQYF. In DNA form, the CDR3 reads TGTGCCAGTAGTAGCGGGGCGGCAGATACGCAGTATTTT.

This chain links TRBV15 with TRBJ2-3; D possibly corresponds to TRBD2 (7 bases). V lost 0 bases to trimming and J lost 4 bases, with 14 bases between them. Germline CDR1 reads LNHNV; CDR2 reads YYDKDF (reference sequence). This CDR3 has 16 amino acids. For the CDR3, the DNA is TGTGCCACCAGCAGAGAGGGAGGGGGGGGATCAGATACGCAGTATTTT. This gives the protein CATSREGGGGSDTQYF.

This sequence joins TRBV2 and TRBJ1-6; 12 positions agree with TRBD1. The V segment lost 6 bases and the J segment 17 bases; nucleotides outside the gene matches: 14. The CDR3 sequence is 15 residues long. Germline CDR1 SNHLY, CDR2 FYNNEI. The CDR3 spells CASSTLGQGAKSVHF. As DNA, the CDR3 is TGTGCCAGCAGCACCTTGGGACAGGGGGCGAAGTCCGTCCACTTT.

As to this clone: The junction does not match germline at one end; this may be a read error. The V gene is TRBV6-5, the J gene TRBJ1-2; the D is unclear. In germline, CDR1 is MNHEY, CDR2 SVGAGI. The CDR3 loop spans 13 amino acids. The CDR3 here is CASRGNTDYGYAF. The CDR3 DNA sequence: TGTGCCAGCAGGGGCAACACGGACTATGGCTACGCCTTC.

V and J are TRBV5-3 and TRBJ1-1, with D maybe TRBD1 (5 bases). TRBV5-3 is annotated as an ORF whose role is uncertain. V lost 3 bases to trimming and J lost 3 bases, with 12 bases between them. The CDR3 is 14 residues long. As DNA, the CDR3 is TGTGCCAGAAGCTCGGGGGGTAGGGACACTGAAGCTTTCTTT. This gives the protein CARSSGGRDTEAFF.

This clone has just a few counts. The rearrangement joins TRBV30 to TRBJ1-5, with 7 bases lining up with TRBD1. V shed 2 bases, J shed 3 bases, and the junction held 7 bases outside the gene matches. CDR3 length: 15 amino acids. Germline CDR1 and CDR2: GTSNPN and SVGIG (reference sequence). The CDR3 here is CAWSLGTVLNQPQHF. DNA for the CDR3: TGTGCCTGGAGTCTCGGGACAGTACTCAATCAGCCCCAGCATTTT.

This chain uses TRBV19 with TRBJ2-1; TRBD2 agrees at 7 bases. Germline V gives CDR1 LNHDA, CDR2 SQIVND (reference sequence). This CDR3 region has 14 residues. J lost 6 bases, V lost 4 bases, and 6 bases had no gene match. The CDR3 is CASSSGLDRNEQFF. The CDR3 DNA reads TGTGCCAGTAGTAGTGGACTAGATCGCAATGAGCAGTTCTTC.

The genes are TRBV6-5 and TRBJ2-7; D might be TRBD2 (5 bases). Germline assignment: CDR1 MNHEY and CDR2 SVGAGI. The V and J ends lost 7 bases and 0 bases respectively, with 16 bases between them. The CDR3 consists of 15 residues. CDR3 bases: TGTGCCAGCACTCGAGGGTTATCGAGCTCCTACGAGCAGTACTTC. This encodes CASTRGLSSSYEQYF.

The chain joins TRBV12-5 to TRBJ1-5, with a possible D match to TRBD1 (5 bases). CDR3 length equals 17 residues. Germline lookup yields CDR1 LGHNT and CDR2 FRNRAP. Trimming took 0 bases from V and 8 from J, leaving 20 bases between them. The CDR3 is CASGLVTGHSTPEPQHF. CDR3 nucleotides: TGTGCTAGTGGTTTGGTAACCGGACATTCCACTCCAGAGCCCCAGCATTTT.

The V call is TRBV28, the J call TRBJ2-1; D unclear. This CDR3 contains 14 residues. The germline V gene has CDR1 MDHEN and CDR2 SYDVKM. V was clipped by 8 bases and J by 0 bases, with 11 bases between them. DNA of the CDR3: TGTGCCAGCCGACATGACCGCTCCTACAATGAGCAGTTCTTC. Translated: CASRHDRSYNEQFF. Looking up the rest from reference TRBV28 and TRBJ2-1 gives the full variable domain: DVKVTQSSRYLVKRTGEKVFLECVQDMDHENMFWYRQDPGLGLRLIYFSYDVKMKEKGDIPEGYSVSREKKERFSLILESASTNQTSMYLCASRHDRSYNEQFFGPGTRLTVL.

The chain couples TRBV18 to TRBJ1-5; the match to TRBD1 covers 8 bases. The CDR3 length is 16 residues. Germline V CDR1 and CDR2: KGHSH, LQKENI. V trimming: 5 bases; J trimming: 6 bases; junction bases outside the gene matches: 12. The CDR3 DNA reads as TGTGCCAGCTCAGCGGGGCAGGGGGCGTTAGGTCAGCCCCAGCATTTT. Translating it yields CASSAGQGALGQPQHF.

The gene calls are TRBV28 and TRBJ1-1; TRBD1 is a possible D gene (5 bases). Per germline, CDR1 MDHEN and CDR2 SYDVKM. The ends were cut back, 7 bases at V and 4 bases at J, with 16 bases in the middle. This CDR3 is built from 14 residues. CDR3 nucleotides: TGTGCCAGCAACGGGGGGGGATCGGTCACTGAAGCTTTCTTT. It specifies CASNGGGSVTEAFF.

CDR3 sequence reads: CASSWGTGNSPLHF. The CDR3, as DNA: TGTGCCAGCAGCTGGGGGACAGGTAATTCACCCCTCCACTTT. The rearrangement uses TRBV5-6 and TRBJ1-6, with 8 bases fitting TRBD1. CDR1 and CDR2 (germline): SGHDT, YYEEEE. The CDR3 sequence is 14 residues long. Losses at the gene ends were 3 bases for V and 6 bases for J; bases not matched to a gene: 2.

Ten or more counts support this clone. The rearrangement joins TRBV6-2 or TRBV6-3 to TRBJ2-5; 8 positions match TRBD1. The germline V gene encodes CDR1 MNHEY and CDR2 SVGEGT. Germline trimming cut 2 bases from V and 6 bases from J; bases unmatched to any gene: 5. This CDR3 region has 14 residues. In DNA form, the CDR3 reads TGTGCCAGCAGTTACCTAGGACAGGGACAGACCCAGTACTTC. It encodes CASSYLGQGQTQYF.

This clone occurred once. V gene TRBV5-4 combines with J gene TRBJ1-4; 7 positions match TRBD1. The CDR3 sequence is 17 residues long. The germline CDR1 and CDR2 sequences are SGHNT and YYREEE (reference sequence). J lost 1 base, V lost 3 bases, and 9 bases had no gene match. The CDR3 DNA sequence: TGTGCCAGCAGCTGGGGCCGGGACAGAGGAACTAATGAAAAACTGTTTTTT. Amino acids: CASSWGRDRGTNEKLFF.

This clone has just one count. The chain carries TRBV2 and TRBJ1-1, with unresolved D. Per germline, CDR1 SNHLY and CDR2 FYNNEI. This CDR3 spans 11 amino acids. The ends were cut back, 9 bases at V and 0 bases at J, with 5 bases in the middle. Written as DNA, the CDR3 is TGTGCCAGTGTTATGAACACTGAAGCTTTCTTT. Amino acid sequence: CASVMNTEAFF.

V and J are TRBV4-2 and TRBJ1-6; the D is unclear. The V gene lost 0 bases and the J gene lost 5 bases, with 11 bases spanning the gap. CDR3 length: 16 residues. From germline, CDR1 is LGHNA and CDR2 YNFKEQ. CDR3 region: CASSQEEGGNNSPLHF. The CDR3 region has the DNA TGTGCCAGCAGCCAAGAGGAGGGCGGGAATAATTCACCCCTCCACTTT.